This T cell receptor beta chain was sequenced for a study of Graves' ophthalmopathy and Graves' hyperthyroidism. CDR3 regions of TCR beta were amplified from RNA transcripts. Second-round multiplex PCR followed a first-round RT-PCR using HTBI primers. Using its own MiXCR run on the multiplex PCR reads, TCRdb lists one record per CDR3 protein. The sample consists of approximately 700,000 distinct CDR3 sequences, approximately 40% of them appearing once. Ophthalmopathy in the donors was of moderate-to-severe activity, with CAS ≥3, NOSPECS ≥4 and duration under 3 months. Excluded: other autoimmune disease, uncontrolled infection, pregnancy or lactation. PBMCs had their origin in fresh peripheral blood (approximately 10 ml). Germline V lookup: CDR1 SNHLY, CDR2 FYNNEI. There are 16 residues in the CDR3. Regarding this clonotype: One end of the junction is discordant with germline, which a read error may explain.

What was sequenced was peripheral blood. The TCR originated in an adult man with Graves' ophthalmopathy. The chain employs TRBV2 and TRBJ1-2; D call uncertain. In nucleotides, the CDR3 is TGTGCCAGCAGTGAATGGGATTACGAGCAGTACTATGACTACACCTTC. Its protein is CASSEWDYEQYYDYTF.